This TCR beta chain was sequenced in a study of blood T cells in healthy people across ages. The table lists this clonotype with a few counts. Healthy Caucasian individuals from Russia aged about 6 to 100 served as donors. The authors ran a second PCR of 7 to 11 cycles using a sample-barcoded 5' primer and a J-beta primer mix. TCRdb called the 5' RACE reads again in MiXCR, with one record for every CDR3 protein. This table holds almost 550,000 distinct CDR3 sequences, about 24% found once. The trim removed 1 base at V and 2 bases at J, leaving 4 bases unmatched. Germline CDR1 LNHDA, CDR2 SQIVND (reference sequence). The CDR3 covers 15 residues. These same records also appear under a second study, on T cells of mothers and their children.

The rearrangement links TRBV19 to TRBJ2-7; TRBD1 agrees at 8 bases. Material: blood. The sequence was obtained from a boy between 10 and 17 years old in good health. The CDR3 protein is CASSIGQGRTYEQYF. The CDR3 nucleotides read TGTGCCAGTAGTATAGGACAGGGGCGAACCTACGAGCAGTACTTC.